This T cell receptor (beta chain) was recovered during a study of T cell responses to AZD1222 COVID-19 vaccine. There are 16 residues in the CDR3. Trimming removed 0 bases at V and 5 bases at J, with 18 bases between. Per germline, CDR1 SGHDT and CDR2 YYEEEE. The table came from immunoSEQ multiplex PCR; TCRdb's copy has only in-frame clones and leaves some out. The data contain 84,000 or so clones, approximately 89% of them singletons. This sample comprised peripheral blood, obtained on day 0 of AZD1222 vaccination. The TCR comes from an adult in good health. The chain employs TRBV5-6 and TRBJ2-7; D not certain. This chain's CDR3 is CASSLVPTDTENEQYF. In nucleotides, the CDR3 is TGTGCCAGCAGCTTGGTTCCGACGGATACAGAGAACGAGCAGTACTTC.